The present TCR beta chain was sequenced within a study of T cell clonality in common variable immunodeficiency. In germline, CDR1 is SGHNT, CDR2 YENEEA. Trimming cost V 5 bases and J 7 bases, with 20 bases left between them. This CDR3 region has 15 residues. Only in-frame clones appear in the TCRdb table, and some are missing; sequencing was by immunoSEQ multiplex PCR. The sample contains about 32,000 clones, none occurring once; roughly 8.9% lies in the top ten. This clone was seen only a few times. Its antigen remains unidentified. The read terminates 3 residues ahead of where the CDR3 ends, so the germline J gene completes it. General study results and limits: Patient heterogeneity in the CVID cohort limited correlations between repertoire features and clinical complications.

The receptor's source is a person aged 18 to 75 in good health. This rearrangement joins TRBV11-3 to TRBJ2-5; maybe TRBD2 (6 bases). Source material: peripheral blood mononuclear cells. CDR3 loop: CASSPMASALGTQYF. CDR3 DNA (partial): TGTGCCAGCAGCCCGATGGCTAGCGCTTTAGGGACC.